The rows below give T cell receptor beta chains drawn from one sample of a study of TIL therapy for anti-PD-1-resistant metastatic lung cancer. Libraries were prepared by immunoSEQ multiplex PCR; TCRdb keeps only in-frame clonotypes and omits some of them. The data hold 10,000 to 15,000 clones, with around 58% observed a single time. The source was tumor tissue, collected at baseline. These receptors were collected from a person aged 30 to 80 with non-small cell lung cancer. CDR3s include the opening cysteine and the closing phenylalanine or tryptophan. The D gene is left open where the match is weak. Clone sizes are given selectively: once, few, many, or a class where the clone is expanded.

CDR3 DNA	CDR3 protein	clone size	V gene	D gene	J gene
TGTGCCAGCAGTTTAGGCCAGGGGTATAGAGCTGAAGCTTTCTTT	CASSLGQGYRAEAFF	NA	TRBV28	NA	TRBJ1-1
TGCGCCAGCAGCTTGGAAGGAAACAATTCACCCCTCCACTTT	CASSLEGNNSPLHF	few	TRBV5-1	NA	TRBJ1-6
TGCGCCAGCAGCCAGGCCGCCGCACTAGAATACGGGTCCTACGAGCAGTACTTC	CASSQAAALEYGSYEQYF	NA	TRBV4-1	NA	TRBJ2-7
TGTGCCAGCAGTGACCGGGTGGGTGAAAAACTGTTTTTT	CASSDRVGEKLFF	medium-sized	TRBV2	NA	TRBJ1-4
TGTGCCAGCAGTCCCGGGACAGGAACCATATTCTTT	CASSPGTGTIFF	NA	TRBV6-5	TRBD1	TRBJ1-1
TGCAGCGTTGTAAGTGGGGCCAACGTCCTGACTTTC	CSVVSGANVLTF	few	TRBV29-1	NA	TRBJ2-6
TGTGCCAGCAGCTCAGGACTAGCGGGATCAGTAGATACGCAGTATTTT	CASSSGLAGSVDTQYF	NA	TRBV7-3	TRBD2	TRBJ2-3
TGTGCCAGCAGCCCTCGACAGGGCACTGAAGCTTTCTTT	CASSPRQGTEAFF	few	TRBV9	TRBD1	TRBJ1-1
TGCGCCAGCAGCCAACACGGACGGCAAGAGACCCAGTACTTC	CASSQHGRQETQYF	NA	TRBV4-1	NA	TRBJ2-5
TGTGCCAGCGGGCTTTACAATGAGCAGTTCTTC	CASGLYNEQFF	NA	TRBV28	NA	TRBJ2-1
TGTGCCTGCCCTGGGGATGGGGGATCGGGCACTGAAGCTTTCTTT	CACPGDGGSGTEAFF	NA	TRBV30	NA	TRBJ1-1
TGTGCCAGCAGCTTGGTAGAGTATGGCTACACCTTC	CASSLVEYGYTF	few	TRBV9	NA	TRBJ1-2
TGTGCCAGCAGCCCACGCCCGACTAGCGGGAACTACGAGCAGTACTTC	CASSPRPTSGNYEQYF	few	TRBV7-9	TRBD2	TRBJ2-7
TGTGCCAGCAGCCGATTTAGCGGGAGGGAGTCCTACAATGAGCAGTTCTTC	CASSRFSGRESYNEQFF	few	TRBV7-9	TRBD2	TRBJ2-1
TGTGCCAGCAGCTTATCAGGGGCTCGGGAGCAGTACTTC	CASSLSGAREQYF	once	TRBV5-6	NA	TRBJ2-7
TGTGCCAGCCGGAGGGGGGGATCGAACACTGAAGCTTTCTTT	CASRRGGSNTEAFF	NA	TRBV28	NA	TRBJ1-1
TGTGCCAGCAGCCCCGGAGGACAGGGTGGATCCGGGGAGCTGTTTTTT	CASSPGGQGGSGELFF	once	TRBV7-3	TRBD1	TRBJ2-2
TGTGCCAGCAGTCCCGGGAGTCGAGGGGCCTACGAGCAGTACTTC	CASSPGSRGAYEQYF	NA	TRBV28	NA	TRBJ2-7
TGTGCCAGCAACCCATATTTAACCGGGGGGGACACAGATACGCAGTATTTT	CASNPYLTGGDTDTQYF	once	TRBV2	TRBD2	TRBJ2-3
TGTGCCAGCAGTGAACTAGCGGGAGGGAGTGGAAACATTCAGTACTTC	CASSELAGGSGNIQYF	NA	TRBV2	TRBD2	TRBJ2-4
TGTGCCTGGAGTGTAGTCTTAAGGGGGCTGGACAATGAGCAGTTCTTC	CAWSVVLRGLDNEQFF	NA	TRBV30	TRBD1	TRBJ2-1
TGCGCCAGCAGCTCACAGGGGGCGAACACTGAAGCTTTCTTT	CASSSQGANTEAFF	NA	TRBV5-1	TRBD1	TRBJ1-1
TGCGCCAGCAGCTTGGCCGGGTACGGCTACGAGCAGTACTTC	CASSLAGYGYEQYF	NA	TRBV5-1	NA	TRBJ2-7
TGTGCCAGCAGCATAAACCGGGGGGCGGGGGAGACCCAGTACTTC	CASSINRGAGETQYF	NA	TRBV7-8	NA	TRBJ2-5
TGTGCCACCAGTGATTTTCGTGGGTCACCCCTCCACTTT	CATSDFRGSPLHF	few	TRBV24-1	NA	TRBJ1-6
TGTGCCAGCAGCCGAGGGGTCGGCTACGAGCAGTACTTC	CASSRGVGYEQYF	few	TRBV7-3	NA	TRBJ2-7
TGTGCCAGCAGTGAAGGACAGGGGGCCACTGAAGCTTTCTTT	CASSEGQGATEAFF	medium-sized	TRBV6-1	TRBD1	TRBJ1-1
TGCGCCAGCAGCTTGGGACAGGGGTTTTCAGATACGCAGTATTTT	CASSLGQGFSDTQYF	NA	TRBV5-1	TRBD1	TRBJ2-3
TGTGCCAGCAGCAAAGAGGGCCGCCCGTTGCTGTTTTTT	CASSKEGRPLLFF	NA	TRBV21-1	NA	TRBJ2-2
TGTGCCAGCAGGGGGGCATCCTACGAGCAGTACTTC	CASRGASYEQYF	once	TRBV7-9	NA	TRBJ2-7
TGTGCCAGCAGCTCAGGACAGGGCGGGTGGAACACTGAAGCTTTCTTT	CASSSGQGGWNTEAFF	few	TRBV11-2	TRBD1	TRBJ1-1
TGTGCCAGCAGCCAACTCTCTCCCGGAAACACCATATATTTT	CASSQLSPGNTIYF	few	TRBV14	NA	TRBJ1-3